One sample yielded the 8 T cell receptor beta chains listed below, sequenced in a study of shared clonotypes between healthy human individuals. The repertoire was sequenced with immunoSEQ multiplex PCR; TCRdb's copy has only in-frame clones and lacks some. The profile covers millions of clones, with more than 90% appearing a single time and over 0.12% taken by the ten largest. The sequencing input was naive CD4+ T cells sorted from blood. Noted subset: CD45RA+ positively selected. The receptors were gathered from a man aged 18-30 years in good health.

The chain employs TRBV29-1 and TRBJ2-1; D gene unclear. Germline assignment: CDR1 SQVTM and CDR2 ANQGSEA. The CDR3 loop spans 14 amino acids. V was cut by 7 bases and J by 1 base, with 14 bases left in between. CDR3: CSANVHSSYNEQFF. In DNA form, the CDR3 reads TGCAGCGCGAACGTCCATTCATCCTACAATGAGCAGTTCTTC.

The gene calls are TRBV27 and TRBJ2-5; D may be TRBD2 (6 bases). Germline V lookup: CDR1 MNHEY, CDR2 SMNVEV (reference sequence). V lost 3 bases and J lost 4, with 12 bases in between. The CDR3 runs to 14 residues. CDR3 region: CASSFGGTRETQYF. The CDR3 DNA reads as TGTGCCAGCAGTTTCGGGGGTACTAGAGAGACCCAGTACTTC.

As for this clone: This same CDR3 is encoded by further DNA sequences in the sample. The genes are TRBV5-1 and TRBJ2-2; 7 bases match TRBD1. J was trimmed by 5 bases and V by 0 bases; bases with no gene match: 1. The CDR3 runs 14 residues. Germline CDR1 SGHRS, CDR2 YFSETQ. The CDR3 coding sequence is TGCGCCAGCAGCTTGGGACAGGGTACCGGGGAGCTGTTTTTT. Translation gives CASSLGQGTGELFF. The whole variable domain, filled in from reference TRBV5-1 and TRBJ2-2, reads KAGVTQTPRYLIKTRGQQVTLSCSPISGHRSVSWYQQTPGQGLQFLFEYFSETQRNKGNFPGRFSGRQFSNSRSEMNVSTLELGDSALYLCASSLGQGTGELFFGEGSRLTVL.

V is TRBV18 and J is TRBJ2-7; 12 bases fit TRBD2. V shed 5 bases, J shed 3 bases, and the junction held 5 bases outside the gene matches. CDR3 length: 15 residues. Germline V CDR1 and CDR2: KGHSH, LQKENI. CDR3 bases: TGTGCCAGCTCAGCAGGGACTAGCGGGTACTACGAGCAGTACTTC. This gives the protein CASSAGTSGYYEQYF.

The chain has TRBV6-5 and TRBJ2-5; D gene unclear. The CDR3 length is 11 residues. CDR1 and CDR2 (germline): MNHEY, SVGAGI. V was cut by 8 bases and J by 12 bases, with 16 bases left in between. CDR3 residues: CASRLGRWEYF. Written as DNA, the CDR3 is TGTGCCAGCCGCCTCGGAAGGTGGGAGTACTTC.

The CDR3, as DNA: TGTGCCAGCAGCCCTGGACTAGCGGGAGGTGCCTACGAGCAGTACTTC. Its translation is CASSPGLAGGAYEQYF. The chain carries TRBV7-2 and TRBJ2-7; 14 nucleotides match TRBD2. V trimming: 5 bases; J trimming: 2 bases; junction bases outside the gene matches: 5. The CDR3 covers 16 residues. Per germline, CDR1 SGHTA and CDR2 FQGNSA.

V and J are TRBV4-1 and TRBJ2-7, with a weak D call TRBD1 (7 bases). This CDR3 spans 17 amino acids. CDR1 is MGHRA and CDR2 is YSYEKL in the germline V gene. Trimming cost V 1 base and J 3 bases, with 19 bases left between them. CDR3 DNA sequence: TGCGCCAGCAGCCAAGCTCAGGGGGGCAAAAAGGACTACGAGCAGTACTTC. It translates to CASSQAQGGKKDYEQYF.

V gene TRBV19 combines with J gene TRBJ1-2, with TRBD1 matching 9 bases. This CDR3 has 14 residues. V gave up 7 bases and J gave up 5 bases; unmatched junction bases: 8. Germline V gene data show CDR1 as LNHDA and CDR2 as SQIVND (reference sequence). DNA for the CDR3: TGTGCCAGTACCCCGGGACAGGGATGGTATGGCTACACCTTC. This codes for CASTPGQGWYGYTF.